A single sample gave rise to the 28 T cell receptor beta chains below, sequenced in a study of T-cell reconstitution after alpha-beta-depleted transplantation in children. Molecular barcoding with unique molecular identifiers was used for the TCRbeta library. Via MiXCR, TCRdb re-called the PCR reads, giving one row per CDR3 protein. Seen here are 250,000 to 300,000 distinct CDR3 sequences, more than 8% observed once, and the top ten hold around 10%. Specimen: PBMCs from the stem cell graft donor, collected from the stem cell graft. These TCRs come from a human donor who donated a stem cell graft to a child with SCID.

The rearrangement links TRBV9 to TRBJ2-3; TRBD2 agrees at 7 bases. CDR3 length equals 15 residues. Germline-derived CDR1 and CDR2 are SGDLS and YYNGEE. J was trimmed by 1 base and V by 3 bases; bases with no gene match: 5. DNA for the CDR3: TGTGCCAGCAGCGACTCTCTAGCGGGCACAGATACGCAGTATTTT. Protein product: CASSDSLAGTDTQYF.

This clonotype was recorded a few times. The J gene is TRBJ2-1, the V gene TRBV12-3 or TRBV12-4, with D uncertain. V lost 8 bases, J lost 9 bases, and 8 bases lay in between. This CDR3 is 10 amino acids long. CDR3 nucleotide sequence: TGTGCCAGCGGCACGGTTGAGCAGTTCTTC. Translated, it gives CASGTVEQFF.

This clonotype was seen more than once but under ten times. This sequence joins TRBV7-9 and TRBJ2-5; maybe TRBD1 (5 bases). V was cut by 3 bases and J by 2 bases, with 13 bases left in between. Germline loops: CDR1 SEHNR, CDR2 FQNEAQ (reference sequence). There are 15 residues in the CDR3. Here the CDR3 reads CASSLETDGQETQYF. DNA for the CDR3: TGTGCCAGCAGCTTGGAGACAGACGGACAAGAGACCCAGTACTTC.

The chain combines TRBV12-3 or TRBV12-4 with TRBJ1-5; D not resolved. The V gene lost 3 bases and the J gene lost 2 bases, with 8 bases spanning the gap. The length of the CDR3 is 14 residues. CDR3 loop: CASSLGQRNQPQHF. The CDR3, as DNA: TGTGCCAGCAGTTTGGGTCAGCGCAATCAGCCCCAGCATTTT.

The chain links TRBV6-2 or TRBV6-3 to TRBJ2-1; D may correspond to TRBD1 or TRBD2 (5 bases each). The V end was cut by 1 base, the J end by 3 bases, with 10 bases between. The CDR3 length is 15 residues. Germline values: CDR1 MNHEY, CDR2 SVGEGT. DNA of the CDR3: TGTGCCAGCAGTTACTGGGGACCCGGCTACAATGAGCAGTTCTTC. It is translated as CASSYWGPGYNEQFF.

The rearrangement links TRBV12-3 or TRBV12-4 to TRBJ2-7; perhaps TRBD1 as D (6 bases). The CDR3 is 14 residues long. V gave up 5 bases and J gave up 2 bases, with 13 bases separating them. CDR3 coding DNA: TGTGCCAGCAGTCGAAACAGGGTTCCCTACGAGCAGTACTTC. It encodes CASSRNRVPYEQYF.

CDR3 region: CAISPGPGVQGYTF. Here the CDR3 DNA reads TGTGCCATCAGTCCTGGGCCGGGGGTTCAAGGCTACACCTTC. The V gene is TRBV10-3, the J gene TRBJ1-2; D is perhaps TRBD1 (5 bases). Trimming cost V 5 bases and J 8 bases, with 18 bases left between them. The CDR3 runs 14 residues. From germline, CDR1 is ENHRY and CDR2 SYGVKD.

The chain joins TRBV20-1 to TRBJ2-7; a possible D gene is TRBD1 (6 bases). Trimming stripped 5 bases from V and 0 bases from J, with 11 bases between. The CDR3 runs to 13 residues. Germline V gives CDR1 DFQATT, CDR2 SNEGSKA (reference sequence). CDR3 residues: CSAPRDNSYEQYF. The DNA for the CDR3 is TGCAGTGCTCCTCGGGACAACTCCTACGAGCAGTACTTC.

Judged by abundance, this clonotype is medium-sized. The chain links TRBV29-1 to TRBJ2-1; 8 bases fit TRBD2. The CDR3 sequence is 14 residues long. Germline V CDR1 and CDR2: SQVTM, ANQGSEA. V shed 4 bases, J shed 4 bases, and the junction held 6 bases outside the gene matches. DNA for the CDR3: TGCAGCGTTGCTTGGTCTAGCGGGTACAATGAGCAGTTCTTC. Encoded protein: CSVAWSSGYNEQFF.

Many counts were recorded for this clonotype. This chain uses TRBV6-5 with TRBJ2-1; D is unresolved. The CDR3 length is 14 residues. The V end lost 2 bases, the J end lost 4 bases, and 9 bases lay between the germline ends. Germline V gene data show CDR1 as MNHEY and CDR2 as SVGAGI. The CDR3 loop reads CASSYAEDYNEQFF. CDR3 DNA sequence: TGTGCCAGCAGTTACGCAGAGGATTACAATGAGCAGTTCTTC.

V usage is TRBV6-1 and J usage is TRBJ2-5; D is undetermined. Trimming removed 1 base at V and 4 bases at J, with 10 bases between. Germline V gene sequence: CDR1 MNHNS, CDR2 SASEGT. The CDR3 length is 14 residues. DNA for the CDR3: TGTGCCAGCAGTGAAGGTGCCAATGCAGAGACCCAGTACTTC. Translation: CASSEGANAETQYF.

This chain connects TRBV5-1 to TRBJ2-7; 13 nucleotides line up with TRBD2. Germline V CDR1 and CDR2: SGHRS, YFSETQ. The CDR3 is made up of 15 amino acids. V lost 0 bases to trimming and J lost 7 bases; unmatched junction nucleotides: 4. The CDR3 nucleotides read TGCGCCAGCAGCTTGGTCGTGACTAGCGGGGGGGAGCAGTACTTC. The encoded protein is CASSLVVTSGGEQYF.

This clonotype was counted only a few times. The gene calls are TRBV12-3 or TRBV12-4 and TRBJ1-3; D ambiguous. The CDR3 length is 15 residues. The V end lost 7 bases, the J end lost 3 bases, and 16 bases lay between the germline ends. The CDR3 reads CASTPDGLDGNTIYF. CDR3 nucleotides: TGTGCCAGCACCCCGGACGGCCTCGATGGAAACACCATATATTTT.

The chain carries TRBV4-1 and TRBJ1-6; 8 bases are shared with TRBD1. V shed 3 bases and J 8 bases; nucleotides not matched to a gene: 3. CDR1 is MGHRA and CDR2 is YSYEKL in the germline V gene. This CDR3 is built from 14 residues. The CDR3 spells CASSQKTGDSPLHF. CDR3 nucleotides: TGCGCCAGCAGCCAGAAGACAGGGGATTCACCCCTCCACTTT.

This clonotype was counted only a few times. CDR3 protein: CASSFLAGGRNEQFF. The CDR3 DNA sequence: TGCGCCAGCAGCTTTTTAGCGGGGGGCCGGAATGAGCAGTTCTTC. This chain connects TRBV5-1 to TRBJ2-1; 10 nucleotides line up with TRBD2. There are 15 residues in the CDR3. Germline V gene data show CDR1 as SGHRS and CDR2 as YFSETQ. The J segment lost 7 bases and the V segment lost 2 bases, leaving 6 bases of the junction unmatched.

V is TRBV20-1 and J is TRBJ2-2; 7 nucleotides align to TRBD1. Germline lookup yields CDR1 DFQATT and CDR2 SNEGSKA (reference sequence). The CDR3 is 16 residues long. V lost 1 base, J lost 4 bases, and 9 bases stayed unmatched. The CDR3 is CSARALGGAGTGELFF. The CDR3 bases are TGCAGTGCTAGAGCCCTAGGGGGCGCGGGCACCGGGGAGCTGTTTTTT.

The table lists this clonotype with many counts. V is TRBV10-3 and J is TRBJ2-5, with TRBD2 matching over 9 bases. Germline V gives CDR1 ENHRY, CDR2 SYGVKD. V gave up 2 bases and J gave up 2 bases; unmatched junction bases: 3. This CDR3 comprises 15 residues. Here the CDR3 reads CAISEIAGVQETQYF. The CDR3, as DNA: TGTGCCATCAGTGAGATAGCGGGGGTACAAGAGACCCAGTACTTC.

The chain links TRBV20-1 to TRBJ1-1, with D perhaps TRBD1 (5 bases). CDR3 size: 12 residues. The V end lost 5 bases, the J end lost 3 bases, and 10 bases lay between the germline ends. Germline loops: CDR1 DFQATT, CDR2 SNEGSKA (reference sequence). CDR3 region: CSAGRVDTEAFF. The CDR3 bases are TGCAGTGCTGGCAGGGTTGACACTGAAGCTTTCTTT.

In this sample, this clonotype turned up a few times. The chain carries TRBV20-1 and TRBJ2-2; maybe TRBD1 (6 bases). The V and J ends lost 0 bases and 6 bases respectively, with 11 bases between them. Germline V CDR1 and CDR2: DFQATT, SNEGSKA (reference sequence). There are 14 residues in the CDR3. CDR3 region: CSARDLAGAGELFF. The CDR3 DNA reads TGCAGTGCTAGAGACCTAGCAGGGGCCGGGGAGCTGTTTTTT.

This clonotype was seen only a few times. The chain joins TRBV12-3 or TRBV12-4 to TRBJ1-5; D might be TRBD1 (6 bases). This CDR3 has 13 amino acids. Trimming stripped 5 bases from V and 6 bases from J, with 11 bases between. The CDR3 sequence: CASSTGAIQPQHF. The CDR3, as DNA: TGTGCCAGCAGTACGGGGGCTATTCAGCCCCAGCATTTT.

As for this clonotype: A read error may be the cause here, since a much bigger clone is one base away. The chain joins TRBV5-6 to TRBJ2-1, with 8 positions matching TRBD1. Unmatched junction bases numbered 9, after V lost 5 bases and J lost 5 bases. The length of the CDR3 is 15 residues. CDR1 is SGHDT and CDR2 is YYEEEE in the germline V gene. The CDR3 DNA follows: TGTGCCAGCAGTTCTGGACAGGGTTCTAACAATGAGCAGTTCTTC. This translates into CASSSGQGSNNEQFF. Supplemented by reference TRBV5-6 and TRBJ2-1, the full variable domain reads DAGVTQSPTHLIKTRGQQVTLRCSPKSGHDTVSWYQQALGQGPQFIFQYYEEEERQRGNFPDRFSGHQFPNYSSELNVNALLLGDSALYLCASSSGQGSNNEQFFGPGTRLTVL.

The chain couples TRBV6-2 or TRBV6-3 to TRBJ2-1; TRBD2 agrees at 11 bases. CDR1 is MNHEY, CDR2 SVGEGT, per germline. J lost 4 bases, V lost 6 bases, and 5 bases had no gene match. The CDR3 runs to 15 residues. CDR3 DNA: TGTGCCAGCAGAACTAGCGGGGGCCATTACAATGAGCAGTTCTTC. Amino acids: CASRTSGGHYNEQFF.

This clonotype has just a few counts. Since a much larger clone is just one base distant, this may be a read error. The J gene is TRBJ2-3, the V gene TRBV20-1; 10 bases are shared with TRBD2. The length of the CDR3 is 18 residues. The germline V gene encodes CDR1 DFQATT and CDR2 SNEGSKA (reference sequence). The CDR3 DNA follows: TGCTGTGCTAGATCCCGGCTAGCGGGGGCCCCTAGCACAGATACGCAGTATTTT. Protein sequence: CCARSRLAGAPSTDTQYF.

A few counts support this clonotype. The V call is TRBV27, the J call TRBJ2-5; possibly TRBD1 for D (7 bases). This CDR3 contains 16 residues. Trimming removed 0 bases at V and 2 bases at J, with 13 bases between. Germline CDR1 is MNHEY and CDR2 is SMNVEV (reference sequence). Here the CDR3 reads CASSLSPGGSQETQYF. The CDR3 DNA is TGTGCCAGCAGTTTATCGCCAGGGGGGTCTCAAGAGACCCAGTACTTC.

This clonotype was recorded a few times. The rearrangement joins TRBV20-1 to TRBJ2-3; TRBD1 is a possible D gene (6 bases). CDR1 and CDR2 from the germline V gene are DFQATT and SNEGSKA (reference sequence). The CDR3 length is 14 residues. The ends were cut back, 3 bases at V and 2 bases at J, with 12 bases in the middle. The CDR3 coding sequence is TGCAGTGCTAGCATCTGGGGGCCCACAGATACGCAGTATTTT. Its translation is CSASIWGPTDTQYF.

This clonotype was detected only a few times. This chain links TRBV10-3 with TRBJ2-7; D gene ambiguous. Germline CDR1 ENHRY, CDR2 SYGVKD. Trimming cost V 2 bases and J 2 bases, with 16 bases left between them. The CDR3 is 16 amino acids. In DNA form, the CDR3 reads TGTGCCATCAGTGAGGAGCCCTCGGACGGCCCCTACGAGCAGTACTTC. This sequence encodes CAISEEPSDGPYEQYF.

V and J are TRBV7-3 and TRBJ1-1; D is possibly TRBD1 (6 bases). The V gene's germline CDR1 is SGHTA and CDR2 FQGTGA. There are 13 residues in the CDR3. The V gene lost 2 bases and the J gene lost 5 bases, with 9 bases spanning the gap. The chain's CDR3 is CASSLRQGTEAFF. The CDR3 DNA reads TGTGCCAGCAGCTTACGGCAGGGGACTGAAGCTTTCTTT. The whole variable domain, filled in from reference TRBV7-3 and TRBJ1-1, reads GAGVSQTPSNKVTEKGKYVELRCDPISGHTALYWYRQSLGQGPEFLIYFQGTGAADDSGLPNDRFFAVRPEGSVSTLKIQRTERGDSAVYLCASSLRQGTEAFFGQGTRLTVV.

This clonotype came up many times. The chain is built from TRBV14 and TRBJ2-2; D may be TRBD2 (5 bases). This CDR3 spans 16 amino acids. The germline CDR1 and CDR2 sequences are SGHDN and FVKESK. Trimming took off 4 bases at V and 7 bases at J, with 19 bases between the two ends. This CDR3 is CASSRYREPSRGELFF. The DNA of the CDR3 is TGTGCCAGCAGCCGATACCGGGAACCCTCCCGCGGGGAGCTGTTTTTT.